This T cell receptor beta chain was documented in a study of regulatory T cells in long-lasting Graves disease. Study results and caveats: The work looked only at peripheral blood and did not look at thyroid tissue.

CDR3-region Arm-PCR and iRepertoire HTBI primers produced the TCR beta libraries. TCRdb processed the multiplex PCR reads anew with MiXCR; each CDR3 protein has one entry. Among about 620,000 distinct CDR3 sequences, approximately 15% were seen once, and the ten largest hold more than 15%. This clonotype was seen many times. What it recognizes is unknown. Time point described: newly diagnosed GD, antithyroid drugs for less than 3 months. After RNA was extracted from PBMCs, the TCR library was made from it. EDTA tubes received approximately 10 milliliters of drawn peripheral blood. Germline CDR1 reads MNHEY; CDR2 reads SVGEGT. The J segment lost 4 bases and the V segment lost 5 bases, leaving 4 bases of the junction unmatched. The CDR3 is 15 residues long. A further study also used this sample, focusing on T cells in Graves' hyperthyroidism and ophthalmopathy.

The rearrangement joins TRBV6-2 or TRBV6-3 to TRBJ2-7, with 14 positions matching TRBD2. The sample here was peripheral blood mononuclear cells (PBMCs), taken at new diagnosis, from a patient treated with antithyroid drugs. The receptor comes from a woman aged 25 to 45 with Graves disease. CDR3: CASSPWTSGRYEQYF. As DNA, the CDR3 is TGTGCCAGCAGTCCATGGACTAGCGGGAGGTACGAGCAGTACTTC.